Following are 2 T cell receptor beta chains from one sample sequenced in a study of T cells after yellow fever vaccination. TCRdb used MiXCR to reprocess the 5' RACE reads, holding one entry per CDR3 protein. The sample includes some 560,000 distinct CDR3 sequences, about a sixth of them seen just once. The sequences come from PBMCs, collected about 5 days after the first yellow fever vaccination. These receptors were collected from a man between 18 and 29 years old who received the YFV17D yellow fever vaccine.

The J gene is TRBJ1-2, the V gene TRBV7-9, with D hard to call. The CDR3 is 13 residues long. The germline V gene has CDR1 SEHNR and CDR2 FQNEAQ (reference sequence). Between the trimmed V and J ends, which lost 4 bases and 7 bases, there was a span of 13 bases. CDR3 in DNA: TGTGCCAGCAGCTCCACACCGATGGTTGGCTACACCTTC. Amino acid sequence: CASSSTPMVGYTF.

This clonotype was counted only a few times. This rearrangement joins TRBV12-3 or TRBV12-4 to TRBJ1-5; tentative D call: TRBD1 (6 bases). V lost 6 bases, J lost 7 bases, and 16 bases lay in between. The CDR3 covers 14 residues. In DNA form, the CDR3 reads TGTGCCAGCAGCGAACTACAGGGCGACCAGCCCCAGCATTTT. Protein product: CASSELQGDQPQHF.